What follows are 27 T cell receptor beta chains derived from one specimen sequenced in a study of technical replicates of blood from several donors. Here immunoSEQ multiplex PCR was the method, and the copy in TCRdb shows in-frame clones only, minus some. The data show about 56,000 clones, around 93% seen once. Input material: PBMCs. The receptors derive from a human donor in good health. Some clones in this sample may be carry-over from other donors' samples.

The chain joins TRBV27 to TRBJ1-5, with 10 bases lining up with TRBD1. Germline assignment: CDR1 MNHEY and CDR2 SMNVEV (reference sequence). V was pared by 6 bases and J by 6 bases, with 5 bases of the junction left unmatched. The CDR3 runs 14 residues. CDR3 nucleotide sequence: TGTGCCAGCAGCTTCGACAGGGGGCGTCAGCCCCAGCATTTT. Translation gives CASSFDRGRQPQHF.

This chain uses TRBV5-4 with TRBJ2-5; TRBD1 matches 8 bases. The CDR3 spans 14 residues. Germline V gene sequence: CDR1 SGHNT, CDR2 YYREEE (reference sequence). V gave up 0 bases and J gave up 4 bases; unmatched junction bases: 2. The CDR3 protein is CASSLAGGIETQYF. DNA of the CDR3: TGTGCCAGCAGCTTGGCAGGGGGCATAGAGACCCAGTACTTC.

This clone showed up just a few times. J is TRBJ1-2 and V is TRBV28; no firm D call. CDR3 length: 15 residues. Trimming shortened V by 4 bases and J by 0 bases, and 12 bases separated the two germline ends. The germline CDR1 and CDR2 sequences are MDHEN and SYDVKM. The CDR3 DNA sequence: TGTGCCAGCAGTTCTCCCGCGGAGGCTAACTATGGCTACACCTTC. Encoded protein: CASSSPAEANYGYTF.

The chain combines TRBV29-1 with TRBJ1-1; maybe TRBD1 (5 bases). Per the germline V gene, CDR1 is SQVTM and CDR2 is ANQGSEA. CDR3 length: 11 amino acids. The germline V and J ends were trimmed by 5 bases and 6 bases, with 10 bases remaining between them. The CDR3 coding sequence is TGCAGCGTTTGGCAGGGCCCTGAAGCTTTCTTT. The encoded protein is CSVWQGPEAFF.

The rearrangement uses TRBV6-1 and TRBJ2-3; a possible D gene is TRBD2 (5 bases). There are 16 residues in the CDR3. V was pared by 4 bases and J by 0 bases, with 14 bases between. Germline loops: CDR1 MNHNS, CDR2 SASEGT. The DNA for the CDR3 is TGTGCCAGCAGTGCAATCGGGGAATGGAGCACAGATACGCAGTATTTT. It specifies CASSAIGEWSTDTQYF.

The rearrangement uses TRBV5-8 and TRBJ1-6; D unclear. The CDR3 has 12 residues. Germline-derived CDR1 and CDR2 are SGHTS and YDEGEE. The germline V and J ends were trimmed by 4 bases and 13 bases, with 12 bases remaining between them. CDR3 loop: CASSPQVPPLHF. In nucleotides, the CDR3 is TGTGCCAGCAGCCCCCAGGTACCCCCCCTCCACTTT.

The chain joins TRBV7-9 to TRBJ1-3, with a tentative D call TRBD1 (5 bases). V lost 5 bases and J 0 bases, leaving 17 bases between the germline ends. In germline, CDR1 is SEHNR, CDR2 FQNEAQ (reference sequence). The CDR3 extends over 17 amino acids. The CDR3: CASSPPPRQSSGNTIYF. For the CDR3, the DNA is TGTGCCAGCAGCCCACCCCCTCGACAGAGCTCTGGAAACACCATATATTTT.

V gene TRBV2 combines with J gene TRBJ1-2; D unresolved. The CDR3 has 13 amino acids. CDR1 is SNHLY and CDR2 is FYNNEI in the germline V gene. V was pared by 1 base and J by 6 bases, with 9 bases between. The CDR3 region has the DNA TGTGCCAGCAGTGAAGGTCGTTCTAATGGCTACACCTTC. Translating it yields CASSEGRSNGYTF.

This chain joins TRBV4-3 and TRBJ2-2, with D possibly matching TRBD1 (6 bases). V lost 0 bases to trimming and J lost 3 bases, with 20 bases between them. The CDR3 spans 19 residues. Germline CDR1 reads LGHNA; CDR2 reads YSLEER. The CDR3 loop reads CASSQDIGDKVTDTGELFF. The CDR3 region has the DNA TGCGCCAGCAGCCAAGATATCGGGGACAAGGTTACGGACACCGGGGAGCTGTTTTTT.

V gene TRBV18 combines with J gene TRBJ2-1, with TRBD2 identical over 12 bases. The germline CDR1 and CDR2 sequences are KGHSH and LQKENI. J lost 7 bases, V lost 1 base, and 5 bases had no gene match. This CDR3 spans 16 amino acids. The CDR3 loop is CASSPLLAGGTNEQFF. For the CDR3, the DNA is TGTGCCAGCTCACCACTACTAGCGGGGGGCACGAATGAGCAGTTCTTC.

The chain is built from TRBV6-9 and TRBJ2-7; D perhaps matches TRBD1 (6 bases). CDR1 and CDR2 (germline): MNHGY, SVAAGI. This CDR3 contains 15 residues. V was shortened by 0 bases and J by 5 bases, with 14 bases between the two germline ends. The CDR3 loop reads CASSYSRPGAHEQYF. CDR3 DNA sequence: TGTGCCAGCAGTTATTCTAGGCCAGGGGCCCACGAGCAGTACTTC.

The chain is built from TRBV7-9 and TRBJ1-6, with D maybe TRBD1 (6 bases). Trimming pared 3 bases from V and 5 bases from J, leaving 8 bases between. Germline lookup yields CDR1 SEHNR and CDR2 FQNEAQ (reference sequence). CDR3 length equals 14 residues. CDR3 region: CASSLDSNNSPLHF. The CDR3 coding sequence is TGTGCCAGCAGCTTGGACAGTAATAATTCACCCCTCCACTTT.

The chain joins TRBV10-3 to TRBJ1-1; D remains unclear. Looked up from germline, CDR1 is ENHRY and CDR2 is SYGVKD. Deletions cut 4 bases from V and 1 base from J, with 7 bases between. The CDR3 is 13 amino acids. The CDR3 loop reads CAISAVSNTEAFF. In nucleotides, the CDR3 is TGTGCCATCAGTGCGGTTTCGAACACTGAAGCTTTCTTT.

The count of this clone is one. The chain combines TRBV4-1 with TRBJ2-5, with 12 bases matching TRBD2. This CDR3 has 16 amino acids. Germline CDR1 is MGHRA and CDR2 is YSYEKL. The V segment lost 4 bases and the J segment 5 bases; nucleotides outside the gene matches: 8. The CDR3 DNA follows: TGCGCCAGCAGCCGATCTAGCGGGAGGGCCCGGGAGACCCAGTACTTC. Translation: CASSRSSGRARETQYF.

This clone was detected only once. The V call is TRBV7-2, the J call TRBJ1-1; D ambiguous. V lost 3 bases, J lost 1 base, and 6 bases lay in between. Germline V gene sequence: CDR1 SGHTA, CDR2 FQGNSA. The CDR3 contains 13 residues. The CDR3 region has the DNA TGTGCCAGCAGCTTGCGACAGAACACTGAAGCTTTCTTT. It codes for CASSLRQNTEAFF. Drawing the rest from reference TRBV7-2 and TRBJ1-1, the complete variable domain is GAGVSQSPSNKVTEKGKDVELRCDPISGHTALYWYRQSLGQGLEFLIYFQGNSAPDKSGLPSDRFSAERTGGSVSTLTIQRTQQEDSAVYLCASSLRQNTEAFFGQGTRLTVV.

This clone has only a few counts. The chain joins TRBV19 to TRBJ1-1, with D maybe TRBD1 (6 bases). Germline V gives CDR1 LNHDA, CDR2 SQIVND (reference sequence). V shed 6 bases and J shed 8 bases, with 13 bases lying between them. The CDR3 sequence is 12 residues long. CDR3 loop: CASRRMGAEAFF. CDR3 bases: TGTGCCAGTAGGAGAATGGGGGCGGAAGCTTTCTTT.

The V gene is TRBV19, the J gene TRBJ2-2; 7 bases match TRBD2. Germline V gene data show CDR1 as LNHDA and CDR2 as SQIVND (reference sequence). The CDR3 contains 13 residues. J lost 2 bases, V lost 8 bases, and 2 bases had no gene match. CDR3 region: CASRLANTGELFF. In nucleotides, the CDR3 is TGTGCCAGTCGACTAGCTAACACCGGGGAGCTGTTTTTT.

The chain is built from TRBV5-4 and TRBJ2-1; TRBD2 matches 13 bases. Germline-derived CDR1 and CDR2 are SGHNT and YYREEE (reference sequence). After removal of 0 bases from V and 7 bases from J, the junction contained 7 bases not matched to a gene. This CDR3 comprises 17 residues. The CDR3 DNA follows: TGTGCCAGCAGCTTGGGGACTAGCGGGAGTTCGGGGAATGAGCAGTTCTTC. Amino acids: CASSLGTSGSSGNEQFF.

This clone was picked up one time. The chain carries TRBV10-3 and TRBJ1-5; the D gene is possibly TRBD1 (5 bases). CDR3 size: 14 residues. CDR1 is ENHRY and CDR2 is SYGVKD in the germline V gene. V lost 0 bases and J lost 6, with 9 bases in between. The CDR3 loop reads CAISESGVGQPQHF. The CDR3 DNA follows: TGTGCCATCAGTGAGTCAGGGGTTGGTCAGCCCCAGCATTTT.

CDR3 amino acids: CAILRGNTEAFF. CDR3 in DNA: TGTGCCATTTTGCGAGGGAACACTGAAGCTTTCTTT. This chain connects TRBV11-3 to TRBJ1-1; no clear D gene. The ends were cut back, 10 bases at V and 1 base at J, with 10 bases in the middle. CDR3 length: 12 residues. Looked up from germline, CDR1 is SGHNT and CDR2 is YENEEA.

This clone came up once. The chain has TRBV5-1 and TRBJ1-2; unclear D gene. CDR1 is SGHRS and CDR2 is YFSETQ in the germline V gene. V lost 0 bases and J lost 2, with 8 bases in between. This CDR3 spans 14 amino acids. For the CDR3, the DNA is TGCGCCAGCAGCTTGGACGGACTCAACTATGGCTACACCTTC. Its protein is CASSLDGLNYGYTF.

The J gene is TRBJ2-3, the V gene TRBV25-1; no firm D call. CDR1 and CDR2 from the germline V gene are MGHDK and SYGVNS. The CDR3 runs to 13 residues. V was trimmed by 4 bases and J by 6 bases, leaving 11 bases between them. The CDR3 DNA sequence: TGTGCCAGCAGTGCAAGAACGAGGGATACGCAGTATTTT. It encodes CASSARTRDTQYF.

The V and J genes are TRBV5-4 and TRBJ2-3; 7 positions agree with TRBD1. The CDR3 sequence is 16 residues long. CDR1 is SGHNT, CDR2 YYREEE, per germline (reference sequence). With 1 base clipped from V and 3 bases from J, the junction kept 8 bases outside the gene matches. CDR3 residues: CASSLLRAGGTDTQYF. The CDR3, as DNA: TGTGCCAGCAGCTTGTTAAGGGCAGGGGGTACAGATACGCAGTATTTT. Combining the CDR3 with reference TRBV5-4 and TRBJ2-3 gives the whole variable domain ETGVTQSPTHLIKTRGQQVTLRCSSQSGHNTVSWYQQALGQGPQFIFQYYREEENGRGNFPPRFSGLQFPNYSSELNVNALELDDSALYLCASSLLRAGGTDTQYFGPGTRLTVL.

The rearrangement links TRBV10-3 to TRBJ1-5; the match to TRBD1 covers 7 bases. Germline V gene data show CDR1 as ENHRY and CDR2 as SYGVKD. The J segment lost 7 bases and the V segment lost 6 bases, leaving 9 bases of the junction unmatched. This CDR3 is 14 amino acids long. The CDR3 loop is CAISEGQNIQPQHF. The CDR3 nucleotides read TGTGCCATCAGCGAGGGACAGAATATCCAGCCCCAGCATTTT.

This chain joins TRBV5-4 and TRBJ2-7, with 7 bases that match TRBD2. Germline V gene sequence: CDR1 SGHNT, CDR2 YYREEE (reference sequence). Trimming took 1 base from V and 6 from J; bases not matched to a gene: 13. The CDR3 extends over 16 amino acids. CDR3 coding DNA: TGTGCCAGCAGCTTGTATTCCACCGGGGGGTTTGGCGAGCAGTACTTC. Protein product: CASSLYSTGGFGEQYF.

The rearrangement joins TRBV6-5 to TRBJ1-2; 9 nucleotides line up with TRBD1. The germline V gene has CDR1 MNHEY and CDR2 SVGAGI. CDR3 length: 15 residues. Unmatched junction bases numbered 9, after V lost 10 bases and J lost 0 bases. The CDR3 sequence is CANRGQGRANYGYTF. In nucleotides, the CDR3 is TGTGCCAACCGGGGACAGGGAAGAGCTAACTATGGCTACACCTTC.

This clone occurred once. V is TRBV7-2 and J is TRBJ1-6, with D possibly being TRBD1 (5 bases). The CDR3 is 16 amino acids. Germline V gene sequence: CDR1 SGHTA, CDR2 FQGNSA. V lost 5 bases to trimming and J lost 6 bases, with 17 bases between them. In DNA form, the CDR3 reads TGTGCCAGCAGCCGGGCCCCGACAGAGACTAATTCACCCCTCCACTTT. Translation: CASSRAPTETNSPLHF.